This T cell receptor (beta chain) comes out of a study of T cells after yellow fever vaccination. Only a few counts were recorded for this clonotype. The CDR3 is 12 amino acids. The germline gives CDR1 SGHRS, CDR2 YFSETQ. The V and J ends lost 2 bases and 4 bases respectively, with 4 bases between them. TCRdb fed the 5' RACE reads into MiXCR, producing one record per CDR3 protein. Of 150,000 or so distinct CDR3 sequences listed, roughly a tenth are singletons. The sequences come from CD8+ T cells sorted from PBMCs, collected 45 days after the yellow fever booster vaccination. The rearrangement links TRBV5-1 to TRBJ2-1; no firm D call. This sequence originates from a man between 18 and 35 years old who received the YFV17D yellow fever vaccine. The CDR3 nucleotides read TGCGCCAGCAGCTTCGCGTACAATGAGCAGTTCTTC. This encodes CASSFAYNEQFF. The whole variable domain, remainder taken from reference TRBV5-1 and TRBJ2-1, is KAGVTQTPRYLIKTRGQQVTLSCSPISGHRSVSWYQQTPGQGLQFLFEYFSETQRNKGNFPGRFSGRQFSNSRSEMNVSTLELGDSALYLCASSFAYNEQFFGPGTRLTVL.